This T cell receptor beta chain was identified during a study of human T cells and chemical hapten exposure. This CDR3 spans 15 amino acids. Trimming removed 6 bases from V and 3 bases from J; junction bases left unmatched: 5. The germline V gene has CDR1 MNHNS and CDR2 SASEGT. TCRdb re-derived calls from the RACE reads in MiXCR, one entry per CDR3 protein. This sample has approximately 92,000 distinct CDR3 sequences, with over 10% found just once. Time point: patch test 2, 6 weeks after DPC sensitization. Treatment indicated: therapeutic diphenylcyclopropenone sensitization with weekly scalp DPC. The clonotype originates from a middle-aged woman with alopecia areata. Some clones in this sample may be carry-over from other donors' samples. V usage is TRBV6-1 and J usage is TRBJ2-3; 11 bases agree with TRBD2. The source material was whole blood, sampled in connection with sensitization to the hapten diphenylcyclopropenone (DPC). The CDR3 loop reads CASRVAGGATDTQYF. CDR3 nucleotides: TGTGCCAGCAGGGTAGCGGGAGGGGCGACAGATACGCAGTATTTT.